The following is a T cell receptor (beta chain) sequence with its context. With 7 bases removed from V and 0 bases from J, the gap between germline ends came to 13 bases. The CDR3 spans 15 residues. Per the germline V gene, CDR1 is MDHEN and CDR2 is SYDVKM. The time point here: pretreatment peripheral blood. Patients suffered from locally advanced or metastatic urothelial carcinoma. This specimen belongs to a study of PD-L1 blockade in urothelial cancer. About the study: From 0 to 3 prior chemotherapy regimens had been given to the patients. The median number of T cells present in blood samples was around 150,000.

The repertoire was sequenced with immunoSEQ multiplex PCR; TCRdb's copy has only in-frame clones and lacks some. This repertoire shows around 100,000 clones, about nine tenths found once; its top ten account for about 2%. The V and J genes are TRBV28 and TRBJ1-3; D uncertain. This sequence originates from a man aged 55 to 70 with urothelial cancer. The sample was PBMCs, taken around atezolizumab (anti-PD-L1) treatment. The CDR3 here is CASTAVGLSGNTIYF. CDR3 bases: TGTGCCAGCACCGCGGTAGGCCTCTCTGGAAACACCATATATTTT.